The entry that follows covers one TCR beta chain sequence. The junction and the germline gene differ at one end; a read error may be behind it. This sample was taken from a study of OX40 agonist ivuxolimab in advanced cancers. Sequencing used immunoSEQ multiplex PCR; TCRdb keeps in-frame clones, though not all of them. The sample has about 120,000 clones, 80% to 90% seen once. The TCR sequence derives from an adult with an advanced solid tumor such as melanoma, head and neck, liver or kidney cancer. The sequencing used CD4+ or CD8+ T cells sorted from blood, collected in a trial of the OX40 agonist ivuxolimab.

The CDR3 DNA follows: TGCGCCAGCAGCCCCTCGAGAGGGCACTATGGCCACACCTTC. Translated: CASSPSRGHYGHTF. The rearrangement uses TRBV4-3 and TRBJ1-2; D is undetermined. CDR1 LGHNA and CDR2 YSLEER come from the germline V gene. CDR3 length equals 14 residues.